Below are 28 T cell receptor beta chains sequenced from a single sample in a study of human T cells and chemical hapten exposure. TCRdb used MiXCR to reprocess the RACE reads, holding one entry per CDR3 protein. The sample carries a few hundred thousand distinct CDR3 sequences, under 6.5% recorded once. As for time point: patch test 2, 6 weeks after DPC sensitization. Treatment: therapeutic diphenylcyclopropenone sensitization with weekly scalp DPC. The sequences come from whole blood, collected in connection with sensitization to the hapten diphenylcyclopropenone (DPC). The receptors shown here come from a woman between 18 and 29 years old with alopecia areata. Some clones in this sample may be carry-over from other donors' samples.

This clonotype was counted ten times or more. The chain uses TRBV7-9 and TRBJ1-1; no definite D call. Germline V CDR1 and CDR2: SEHNR, FQNEAQ (reference sequence). The V gene lost 1 base and the J gene lost 7 bases, with 7 bases spanning the gap. There are 12 residues in the CDR3. The CDR3 DNA is TGTGCCAGCAGCTTAGATGCGGTTGAAGCTTTCTTT. Translated: CASSLDAVEAFF.

The CDR3 region has the DNA TGTGCCAGCAGCTTAAGGAGTCAGCACACTGAAGCTTTCTTT. Translating gives CASSLRSQHTEAFF. The chain is built from TRBV7-2 and TRBJ1-1; unclear D gene. Germline CDR1 SGHTA, CDR2 FQGNSA. The CDR3 covers 14 residues. Between the trimmed V and J ends, which lost 2 bases and 3 bases, there was a span of 10 bases.

This clonotype was counted a few times. The chain couples TRBV20-1 to TRBJ1-2, with 8 positions matching TRBD1. The CDR3 runs to 14 residues. V lost 5 bases to trimming and J lost 4 bases; unmatched junction nucleotides: 9. CDR1 is DFQATT, CDR2 SNEGSKA, per germline (reference sequence). The CDR3 sequence: CSAAGTGDSYGYTF. For the CDR3, the DNA is TGCAGTGCTGCAGGGACAGGCGATTCCTATGGCTACACCTTC.

This clonotype was observed many times. This chain links TRBV18 with TRBJ1-1, with D perhaps TRBD1 (6 bases). Trimming took off 3 bases at V and 3 bases at J, with 8 bases between the two ends. The CDR3 is 13 residues long. Germline-derived CDR1 and CDR2 are KGHSH and LQKENI. The CDR3 here is CASSPGGHTEAFF. The CDR3 nucleotides are TGTGCCAGCTCACCGGGGGGGCACACTGAAGCTTTCTTT.

The rearrangement uses TRBV6-5 and TRBJ2-3, with 9 bases lining up with TRBD2. The CDR3 is 15 residues long. V was clipped by 0 bases and J by 7 bases; unmatched bases: 5. Germline lookup yields CDR1 MNHEY and CDR2 SVGAGI. The CDR3 sequence: CASSYSQRGENTQYF. Here the CDR3 DNA reads TGTGCCAGCAGTTACTCCCAGCGGGGGGAAAATACGCAGTATTTT.

This clonotype was counted many times. The rearrangement uses TRBV2 and TRBJ2-7, with 11 bases matching TRBD1. The germline V gene encodes CDR1 SNHLY and CDR2 FYNNEI. CDR3 length equals 14 residues. V gave up 6 bases and J gave up 3 bases; unmatched junction bases: 4. CDR3 sequence reads: CASSAGTGGYEQYF. The CDR3 DNA sequence: TGTGCCAGCAGCGCCGGGACAGGGGGCTACGAGCAGTACTTC.

Many counts were recorded for this clonotype. This chain uses TRBV29-1 with TRBJ1-1, with 7 nucleotides matching TRBD1. The CDR3 spans 15 residues. V was clipped by 1 base and J by 3 bases; unmatched bases: 8. Germline loops: CDR1 SQVTM, CDR2 ANQGSEA. This CDR3 is CSVEGVETGDTEAFF. The DNA for the CDR3 is TGCAGCGTTGAAGGGGTGGAAACAGGGGACACTGAAGCTTTCTTT.

In this sample, this clonotype turned up a few times. The chain combines TRBV2 with TRBJ1-4; D might be TRBD1 (6 bases). The CDR3 has 14 residues. Trimming pared 8 bases from V and 7 bases from J, leaving 17 bases between. Per germline, CDR1 SNHLY and CDR2 FYNNEI. CDR3 sequence reads: CASSWGGAIEKLFF. CDR3 sequence (DNA): TGTGCCAGCTCCTGGGGGGGGGCGATTGAAAAACTGTTTTTT.

This clonotype was counted a few times. The chain couples TRBV7-9 to TRBJ2-7; TRBD1 is a possible D gene (5 bases). CDR3 size: 14 residues. CDR1 SEHNR and CDR2 FQNEAQ come from the germline V gene (reference sequence). Trimming left V 5 bases short and J 2 bases short, with 13 bases between. For the CDR3, the DNA is TGTGCCAGCAGCCCGAGACAGACGACCTACGAGCAGTACTTC. It codes for CASSPRQTTYEQYF. The whole variable domain, filled in from reference TRBV7-9 and TRBJ2-7, reads DTGVSQNPRHKITKRGQNVTFRCDPISEHNRLYWYRQTLGQGPEFLTYFQNEAQLEKSRLLSDRFSAERPKGSFSTLEIQRTEQGDSAMYLCASSPRQTTYEQYFGPGTRLTVT.

This clonotype was counted at least ten times. The chain employs TRBV6-1 and TRBJ1-1; D unresolved. Germline CDR1 reads MNHNS; CDR2 reads SASEGT. V lost 5 bases to trimming and J lost 1 base, with 8 bases between them. This CDR3 spans 13 amino acids. In DNA form, the CDR3 reads TGTGCCAGCAGTACAACATCGAACACTGAAGCTTTCTTT. This translates into CASSTTSNTEAFF.

This clonotype has only a few counts. The chain has TRBV6-2 or TRBV6-3 and TRBJ1-5, with a possible D match to TRBD1 (6 bases). The CDR3 has 15 residues. Germline V gene data show CDR1 as MNHEY and CDR2 as SVGEGT. Trimming took 5 bases from V and 3 from J, leaving 14 bases between them. CDR3 sequence: CASSTGGDNNQPQHF. CDR3 DNA: TGTGCCAGCAGTACGGGGGGCGATAACAATCAGCCCCAGCATTTT.

The rearrangement uses TRBV29-1 and TRBJ2-7; D is possibly TRBD2 (5 bases). The CDR3 contains 12 residues. The V gene's germline CDR1 is SQVTM and CDR2 ANQGSEA. The V and J ends lost 1 base and 7 bases respectively, with 11 bases between them. CDR3 nucleotides: TGCAGCGTTGAAGGGGCCTGGGAGGAGCAGTACTTC. This gives the protein CSVEGAWEEQYF.

This clonotype was seen ten or more times. The rearrangement links TRBV25-1 to TRBJ1-4, with 8 bases matching TRBD1. The CDR3 loop spans 14 amino acids. Germline V gene data show CDR1 as MGHDK and CDR2 as SYGVNS. J was trimmed by 4 bases and V by 2 bases; bases with no gene match: 0. In DNA form, the CDR3 reads TGTGCCAGCAGTGAAGGACAGGGTAATGAAAAACTGTTTTTT. It translates to CASSEGQGNEKLFF.

This clonotype was seen a few times. The chain employs TRBV7-6 and TRBJ2-5; tentatively, D is TRBD1 or TRBD2 (5 bases each). Germline-derived CDR1 and CDR2 are SGHVS and FNYEAQ. V shed 5 bases and J shed 2 bases, with 18 bases lying between them. The CDR3 extends over 16 amino acids. For the CDR3, the DNA is TGTGCCAGCAGCCCTAGCACCGGACAAGCACAAGAGACCCAGTACTTC. Translated: CASSPSTGQAQETQYF.

V usage is TRBV6-5 and J usage is TRBJ2-3; D might be TRBD1 (5 bases). The CDR3 spans 17 residues. V shed 3 bases and J shed 0 bases, with 16 bases lying between them. Germline CDR1 and CDR2: MNHEY and SVGAGI. The CDR3 nucleotides are TGTGCCAGCAGTTATCACTCCCAGGGTATGAGCACAGATACGCAGTATTTT. Protein: CASSYHSQGMSTDTQYF.

V usage is TRBV5-6 and J usage is TRBJ2-5; weak D call: TRBD2 (6 bases). V was clipped by 5 bases and J by 2 bases, with 13 bases between them. The CDR3 length is 14 residues. Per germline, CDR1 SGHDT and CDR2 YYEEEE. As DNA, the CDR3 is TGTGCCAGCAGGGGATCTCGGGGGCAAGAGACCCAGTACTTC. It codes for CASRGSRGQETQYF.

The V and J genes are TRBV12-5 and TRBJ1-1, with no clear D. Germline V gene sequence: CDR1 LGHNT, CDR2 FRNRAP. The CDR3 loop spans 12 amino acids. V was trimmed by 1 base and J by 8 bases, leaving 8 bases between them. CDR3 coding DNA: TGTGCTAGTGGTTTGGGCGTGGACGAAGCTTTCTTT. As protein: CASGLGVDEAFF.

This clonotype was seen many times. This chain links TRBV10-3 with TRBJ1-5; D perhaps matches TRBD1 (6 bases). The V gene's germline CDR1 is ENHRY and CDR2 SYGVKD. Trimming took 7 bases from V and 5 from J, leaving 12 bases between them. This CDR3 has 13 residues. CDR3 sequence: CAITGDVDQPQHF. CDR3 bases: TGTGCCATCACAGGGGACGTTGATCAGCCCCAGCATTTT.

This clonotype was counted a few times. The chain uses TRBV13 and TRBJ2-7, with a possible D match to TRBD1 (6 bases). Germline V lookup: CDR1 PRHDT, CDR2 FYEKMQ (reference sequence). The CDR3 length is 13 residues. V was shortened by 7 bases and J by 0 bases, with 10 bases between the two germline ends. CDR3 in DNA: TGTGCCAGCACGACAGGACGCTCCTACGAGCAGTACTTC. It encodes CASTTGRSYEQYF.

This clonotype has a handful of counts. This chain connects TRBV28 to TRBJ1-6, with unresolved D. The CDR3 has 14 residues. V gave up 4 bases and J gave up 10 bases, with 14 bases separating them. Germline V lookup: CDR1 MDHEN, CDR2 SYDVKM. For the CDR3, the DNA is TGTGCCAGCAGTTCGGAATCCCTGATCTCACCCCTCCACTTT. This gives the protein CASSSESLISPLHF.

This clonotype came up many times. This chain uses TRBV20-1 with TRBJ2-7, with a weak D call TRBD1 (6 bases). The CDR3 length is 14 residues. Germline-derived CDR1 and CDR2 are DFQATT and SNEGSKA (reference sequence). Trimming shortened V by 0 bases and J by 4 bases, and 13 bases separated the two germline ends. The CDR3 sequence is CSARDFRGKYEQYF. For the CDR3, the DNA is TGCAGTGCTAGAGATTTCAGGGGAAAGTACGAGCAGTACTTC.

V usage is TRBV24-1 and J usage is TRBJ2-3; D is undetermined. The CDR3 covers 16 residues. Germline CDR1 reads KGHDR; CDR2 reads SFDVKD. Trimming removed 9 bases from V and 1 base from J, with 19 bases in between. CDR3 sequence reads: CATYIPDQGRTDTQYF. CDR3 in DNA: TGTGCCACCTATATCCCCGACCAAGGTCGCACAGATACGCAGTATTTT.

This clonotype was observed at least ten times. The rearrangement joins TRBV7-9 to TRBJ1-1; unclear D gene. Trimming took off 5 bases at V and 4 bases at J, with 17 bases between the two ends. The CDR3 consists of 15 residues. CDR1 and CDR2 from the germline V gene are SEHNR and FQNEAQ (reference sequence). The CDR3 sequence: CASSHNYGFGTEAFF. CDR3 in DNA: TGTGCCAGCAGCCATAACTATGGGTTTGGCACTGAAGCTTTCTTT.

This clonotype was detected many times. V and J are TRBV5-4 and TRBJ2-1, with no clear D. The CDR3 sequence is 13 residues long. Germline CDR1 and CDR2: SGHNT and YYREEE (reference sequence). Trimming removed 6 bases at V and 2 bases at J, with 9 bases between. CDR3 in amino acids: CASMDGAYNEQFF. The CDR3 DNA follows: TGTGCCAGCATGGATGGCGCCTACAATGAGCAGTTCTTC.

The J gene is TRBJ1-4, the V gene TRBV6-1; 8 bases agree with TRBD1. Germline trimming cut 10 bases from V and 8 bases from J; bases unmatched to any gene: 9. The CDR3 runs 13 residues. The germline gives CDR1 MNHNS, CDR2 SASEGT. As DNA, the CDR3 is TGTGCCACCACACGGACAGGGAGGGAAAAACTGTTTTTT. This translates into CATTRTGREKLFF.

This clonotype was seen at least ten times. V usage is TRBV5-5 and J usage is TRBJ1-2, with D perhaps TRBD1 (5 bases). Germline CDR1 SGHKS, CDR2 YYEKEE (reference sequence). The CDR3 runs to 15 residues. With 1 base removed from V and 4 bases from J, the gap between germline ends came to 14 bases. The CDR3 DNA reads as TGTGCCAGCAGCTTGAGGTCAGGGAATAGCTATGGCTACACCTTC. Amino acid sequence: CASSLRSGNSYGYTF.

This clonotype has just a few counts. The CDR3 spells CASSPDRVGYEQYF. Written as DNA, the CDR3 is TGTGCCAGCAGCCCGGACAGGGTAGGGTACGAGCAGTACTTC. The V call is TRBV7-2, the J call TRBJ2-7; 8 nucleotides align to TRBD1. V was clipped by 5 bases and J by 4 bases; unmatched bases: 7. Germline V gives CDR1 SGHTA, CDR2 FQGNSA. The CDR3 consists of 14 residues.

This clonotype has only a few counts. The rearrangement joins TRBV18 to TRBJ2-2; 8 bases fit TRBD1. Trimming cost V 3 bases and J 6 bases; bases outside gene matches: 3. This CDR3 is built from 14 residues. CDR1 and CDR2 (germline): KGHSH, LQKENI. CDR3 sequence reads: CASSPMDRAGELFF. The DNA of the CDR3 is TGTGCCAGCTCACCCATGGACAGGGCCGGGGAGCTGTTTTTT.